These 3 T cell receptor beta chains share one sample of origin, sequenced in a study of Ad26.COV2.S vaccination and SARS-CoV-2 variants. Noted treatment: some 20 received Ad26.COV2.S at low or high dose, single or two shots; roughly five received placebo; per-sample allocation not given. Specimens were obtained on day 63 following the first vaccine or placebo injection. Measured with immunoSEQ multiplex PCR; TCRdb has only the in-frame clones, and not every one. The sample holds some 250,000 clones, more than 75% seen once. The sample here was peripheral blood, taken in a trial of Ad26.COV2.S vaccine versus placebo. Receptors were obtained from a person between 18 and 59 years old who received the Ad26.COV2.S COVID-19 vaccine or a placebo.

The rearrangement uses TRBV7-2 and TRBJ2-7; tentatively, D is TRBD1 or TRBD2 (6 bases each). The ends were cut back, 1 base at V and 6 bases at J, with 16 bases in the middle. The germline gives CDR1 SGHTA, CDR2 FQGNSA. The CDR3 is 15 amino acids. CDR3: CASSLGRDKSSEQYF. Here the CDR3 DNA reads TGTGCCAGCAGCTTAGGGCGGGACAAATCCAGCGAGCAGTACTTC.

V usage is TRBV5-6 and J usage is TRBJ1-1; tentative D call: TRBD1 (6 bases). This CDR3 comprises 12 residues. In germline, CDR1 is SGHDT, CDR2 YYEEEE. Trimming took 2 bases from V and 7 from J, leaving 9 bases between them. This chain's CDR3 is CASSLWTDEAFF. As DNA, the CDR3 is TGTGCCAGCAGCTTATGGACAGATGAAGCTTTCTTT.

The V call is TRBV15, the J call TRBJ1-5, with 9 bases identical to TRBD1. The ends lost 4 bases at V and 6 bases at J; junction bases unmatched: 4. The length of the CDR3 is 14 residues. Germline CDR1 is LNHNV and CDR2 is YYDKDF (reference sequence). The CDR3 DNA is TGTGCCACCAGCATAGGGACAGGGAGTCAGCCCCAGCATTTT. Amino acids: CATSIGTGSQPQHF.